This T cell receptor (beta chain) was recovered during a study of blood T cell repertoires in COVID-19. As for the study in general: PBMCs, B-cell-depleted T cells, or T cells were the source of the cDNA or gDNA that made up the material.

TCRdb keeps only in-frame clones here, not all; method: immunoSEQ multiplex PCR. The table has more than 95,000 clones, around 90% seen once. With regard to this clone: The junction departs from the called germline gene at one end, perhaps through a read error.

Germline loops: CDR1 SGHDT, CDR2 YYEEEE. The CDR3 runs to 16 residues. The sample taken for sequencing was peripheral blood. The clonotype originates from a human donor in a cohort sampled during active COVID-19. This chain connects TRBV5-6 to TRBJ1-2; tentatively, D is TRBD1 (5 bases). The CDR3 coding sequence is TGTGCCAGCAGATTGGGGCCGGGGGAGGCTAACTATGGCTACACCTTC. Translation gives CASRLGPGEANYGYTF.